The rows below give T cell receptor beta chains drawn from one sample of a study of CD8+ T cells in alopecia areata. Sequencing used immunoSEQ multiplex PCR; TCRdb keeps in-frame clones, though not all of them. The profile covers some 180,000 clones, with roughly 46% appearing a single time and about 9.5% taken by the ten largest. The sample here was CD8+ T cells sorted from blood, taken around week 54, from a patient treated with tofacitinib. The receptors were gathered from a human donor with alopecia areata. CDR3s include the opening cysteine and the closing phenylalanine or tryptophan. A D gene is named only where the DNA matches it firmly. Clone size appears in some rows only: once, few, many, or a class for an expanded clone.

TRBD1 TRBJ2-7 NA 14 TRBV18 CASSTGTGDYEQYF TGTGCCAGCTCAACCGGGACAGGGGACTACGAGCAGTACTTC
NA TRBJ1-1 NA 11 TRBV7-8 CASSLTGEAFF TGTGCCAGCAGCTTAACGGGTGAAGCTTTCTTT
NA TRBJ1-1 few 15 TRBV18 CASSPQGVGNTEAFF TGTGCCAGCTCACCACAGGGGGTAGGGAACACTGAAGCTTTCTTT
TRBD2 TRBJ2-1 few 18 TRBV27 CASRRGDRGLAHYNEQFF TGTGCCAGCAGACGGGGGGACCGGGGACTAGCGCACTACAATGAGCAGTTCTTC
NA TRBJ1-1 NA 13 TRBV30 CAWSASGITEAFF TGTGCCTGGAGTGCTTCCGGGATCACTGAAGCTTTCTTT
NA TRBJ1-1 once 12 TRBV7-9 CASSTQGTEAFF TGTGCCAGCAGTACTCAGGGAACTGAAGCTTTCTTT
NA TRBJ1-1 few 12 TRBV5-1 CASRRGNTEAFF TGCGCCAGCAGAAGGGGTAACACTGAAGCTTTCTTT
NA TRBJ1-1 NA 14 TRBV30 CAWGPGESNTEAFF TGTGCCTGGGGACCCGGGGAGTCGAACACTGAAGCTTTCTTT
NA TRBJ2-7 NA 14 TRBV7-6 CASSLGGPTYEQYF TGTGCCAGCAGCTTAGGGGGGCCAACCTACGAGCAGTACTTC
TRBD2 TRBJ2-5 few 15 TRBV5-1 CASRRQLAGLETQYF TGCGCCAGCAGGCGACAACTAGCGGGGTTAGAGACCCAGTACTTC